Only a few counts were recorded for the clone carrying this T cell receptor beta chain. Its antigen is still unknown. Investigators took about 10 milliliters of peripheral blood from every donor. Per individual sample, total RNA of at least 6 micrograms was extracted. The data derive from a study of blood T cells in healthy people across ages. With a J-beta primer mix and a sample-barcoded 5' primer, a second PCR ran roughly 6 to 11 cycles. Every molecule of cDNA carried a tag from a template-switch adaptor with 12 random nucleotides. TCRdb re-analysed the 5' RACE reads in MiXCR, keeping a single row per CDR3 protein. The table shows approximately 320,000 distinct CDR3 sequences, with roughly a quarter occurring only once. Study results and limitations: Measured against age, TCR beta diversity per million T cells decreased in a roughly linear manner.

Germline CDR1 MDHEN, CDR2 SYDVKM. The CDR3 totals 14 residues. After removal of 7 bases from V and 1 base from J, the junction contained 7 bases not matched to a gene. The rearrangement uses TRBV28 and TRBJ2-7; 7 bases align to TRBD2. The clonotype originates from a woman aged 70 to 79 in good health. Sequenced material: blood. This CDR3 reads CASNAAGVSYEQYF. CDR3 DNA sequence: TGTGCCAGCAACGCTGCGGGAGTTTCCTACGAGCAGTACTTC.